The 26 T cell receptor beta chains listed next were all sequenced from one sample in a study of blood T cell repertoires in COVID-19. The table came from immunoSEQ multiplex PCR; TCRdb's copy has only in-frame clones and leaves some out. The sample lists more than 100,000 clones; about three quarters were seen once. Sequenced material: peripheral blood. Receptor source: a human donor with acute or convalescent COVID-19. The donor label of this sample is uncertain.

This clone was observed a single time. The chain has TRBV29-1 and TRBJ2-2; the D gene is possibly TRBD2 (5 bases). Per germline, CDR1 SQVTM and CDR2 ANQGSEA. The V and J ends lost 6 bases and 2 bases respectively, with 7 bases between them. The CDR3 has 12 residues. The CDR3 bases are TGCAGCGTCAGCGGCAACACCGGGGAGCTGTTTTTT. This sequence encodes CSVSGNTGELFF.

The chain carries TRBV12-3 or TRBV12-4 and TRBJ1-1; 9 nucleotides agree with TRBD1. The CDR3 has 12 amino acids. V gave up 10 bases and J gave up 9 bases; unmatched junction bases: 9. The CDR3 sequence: CATQTGGDQAFF. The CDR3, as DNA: TGTGCCACCCAAACAGGGGGCGACCAAGCTTTCTTT.

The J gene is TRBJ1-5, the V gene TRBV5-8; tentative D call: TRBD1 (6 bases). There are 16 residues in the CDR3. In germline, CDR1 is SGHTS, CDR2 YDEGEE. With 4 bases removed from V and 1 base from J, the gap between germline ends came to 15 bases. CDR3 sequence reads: CASSSVGGLSNQPQHF. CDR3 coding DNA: TGTGCCAGCAGCAGCGTGGGGGGGCTAAGCAATCAGCCCCAGCATTTT.

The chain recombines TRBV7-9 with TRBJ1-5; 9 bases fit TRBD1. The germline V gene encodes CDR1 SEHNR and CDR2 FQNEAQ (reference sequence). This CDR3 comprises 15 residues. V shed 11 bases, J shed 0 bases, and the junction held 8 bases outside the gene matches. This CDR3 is CALGTGSDSNQPQHF. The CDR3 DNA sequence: TGTGCCCTCGGGACAGGGTCGGATAGCAATCAGCCCCAGCATTTT.

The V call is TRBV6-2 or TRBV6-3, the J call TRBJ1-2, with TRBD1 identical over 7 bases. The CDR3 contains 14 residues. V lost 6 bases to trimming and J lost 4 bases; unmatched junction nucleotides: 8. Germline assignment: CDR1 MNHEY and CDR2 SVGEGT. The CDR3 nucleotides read TGTGCCAGCAGCCCAGGGGGTAATCGCTATGGCTACACCTTC. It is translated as CASSPGGNRYGYTF.

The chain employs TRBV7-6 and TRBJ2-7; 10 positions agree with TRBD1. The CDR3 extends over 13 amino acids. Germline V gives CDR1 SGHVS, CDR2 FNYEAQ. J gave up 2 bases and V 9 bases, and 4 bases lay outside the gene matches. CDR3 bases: TGTGCCAGGAGGACAGGGGGGACCTACGAGCAGTACGTC. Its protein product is CARRTGGTYEQYV.

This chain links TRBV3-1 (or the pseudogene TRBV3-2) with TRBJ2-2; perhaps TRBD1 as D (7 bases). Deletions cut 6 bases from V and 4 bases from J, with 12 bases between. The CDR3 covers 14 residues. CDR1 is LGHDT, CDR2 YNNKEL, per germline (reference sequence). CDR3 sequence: CASRRDRSTGELFF. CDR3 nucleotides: TGTGCCAGCAGGCGGGACAGATCCACCGGGGAGCTGTTTTTT.

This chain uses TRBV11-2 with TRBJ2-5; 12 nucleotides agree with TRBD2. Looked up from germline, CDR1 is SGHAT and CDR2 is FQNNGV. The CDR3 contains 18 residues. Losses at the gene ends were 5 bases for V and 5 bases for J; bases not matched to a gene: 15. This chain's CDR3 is CASSRTFESSGGDETQYF. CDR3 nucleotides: TGTGCCAGCAGCCGAACGTTTGAGTCTAGCGGGGGGGATGAGACCCAGTACTTC.

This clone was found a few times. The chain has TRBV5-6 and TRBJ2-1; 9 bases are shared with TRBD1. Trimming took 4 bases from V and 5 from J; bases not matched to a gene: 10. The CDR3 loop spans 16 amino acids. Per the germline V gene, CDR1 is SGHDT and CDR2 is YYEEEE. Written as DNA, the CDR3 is TGTGCCAGCAGCCGTTTACAGGGGGCGCGTCACAATGAGCAGTTCTTC. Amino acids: CASSRLQGARHNEQFF.

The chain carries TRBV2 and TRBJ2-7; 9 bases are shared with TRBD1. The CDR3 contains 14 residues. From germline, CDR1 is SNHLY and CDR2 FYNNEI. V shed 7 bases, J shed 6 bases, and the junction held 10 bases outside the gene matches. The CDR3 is CASNSGTGRVEQYF. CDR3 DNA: TGTGCCAGCAATTCCGGGACAGGGAGAGTCGAGCAGTACTTC.

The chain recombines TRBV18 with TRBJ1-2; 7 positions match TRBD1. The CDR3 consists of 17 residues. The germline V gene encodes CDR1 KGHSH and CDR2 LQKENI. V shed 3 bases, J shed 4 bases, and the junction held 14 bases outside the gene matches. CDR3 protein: CASSPATGTALSYGYTF. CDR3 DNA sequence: TGTGCCAGCTCACCGGCGACAGGGACTGCCCTCAGCTATGGCTACACCTTC.

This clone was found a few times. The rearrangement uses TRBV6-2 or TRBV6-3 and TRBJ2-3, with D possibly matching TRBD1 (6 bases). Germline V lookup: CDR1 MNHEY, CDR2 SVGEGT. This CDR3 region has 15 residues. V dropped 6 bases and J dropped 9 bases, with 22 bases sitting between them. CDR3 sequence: CASSWDTLDFGTQYF. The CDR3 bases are TGTGCCAGCAGCTGGGACACTCTTGACTTTGGAACGCAGTATTTT.

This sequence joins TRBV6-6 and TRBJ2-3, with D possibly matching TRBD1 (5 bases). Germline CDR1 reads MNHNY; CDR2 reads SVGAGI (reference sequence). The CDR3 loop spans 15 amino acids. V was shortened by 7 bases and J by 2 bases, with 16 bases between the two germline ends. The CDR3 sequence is CASTGAGFLTDTQYF. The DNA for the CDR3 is TGTGCCAGCACTGGGGCAGGTTTTCTCACAGATACGCAGTATTTT.

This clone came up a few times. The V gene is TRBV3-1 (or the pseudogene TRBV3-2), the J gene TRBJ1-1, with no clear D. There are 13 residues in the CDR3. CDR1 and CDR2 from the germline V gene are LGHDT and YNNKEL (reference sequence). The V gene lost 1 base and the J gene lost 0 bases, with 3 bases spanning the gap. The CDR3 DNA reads TGTGCCAGCAGCCAAGTCATGAACACTGAAGCTTTCTTT. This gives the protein CASSQVMNTEAFF.

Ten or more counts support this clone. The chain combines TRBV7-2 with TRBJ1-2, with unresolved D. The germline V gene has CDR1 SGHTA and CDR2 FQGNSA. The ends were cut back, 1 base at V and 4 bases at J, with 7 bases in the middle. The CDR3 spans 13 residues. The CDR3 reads CASSLDGFYGYTF. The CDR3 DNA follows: TGTGCCAGCAGCTTAGACGGGTTCTATGGCTACACCTTC.

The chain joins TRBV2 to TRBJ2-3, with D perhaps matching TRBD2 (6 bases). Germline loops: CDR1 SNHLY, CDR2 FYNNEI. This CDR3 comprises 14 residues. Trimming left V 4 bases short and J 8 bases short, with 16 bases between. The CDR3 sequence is CASSGGTAGGTQYF. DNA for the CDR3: TGTGCCAGCAGTGGCGGGACGGCCGGTGGTACGCAGTATTTT. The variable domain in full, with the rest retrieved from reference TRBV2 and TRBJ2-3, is EPEVTQTPSHQVTQMGQEVILRCVPISNHLYFYWYRQILGQKVEFLVSFYNNEISEKSEIFDDQFSVERPDGSNFTLKIRSTKLEDSAMYFCASSGGTAGGTQYFGPGTRLTVL.

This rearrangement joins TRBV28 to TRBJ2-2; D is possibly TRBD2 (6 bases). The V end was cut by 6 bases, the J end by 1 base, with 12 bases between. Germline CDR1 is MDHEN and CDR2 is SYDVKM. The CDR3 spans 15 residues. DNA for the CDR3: TGTGCCAGCAGACACACTAGCCTGAACACCGGGGAGCTGTTTTTT. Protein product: CASRHTSLNTGELFF.

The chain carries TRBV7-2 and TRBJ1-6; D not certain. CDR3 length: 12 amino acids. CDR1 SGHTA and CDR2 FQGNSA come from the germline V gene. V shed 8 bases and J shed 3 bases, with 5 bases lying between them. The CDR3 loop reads CASSSYNSPLHF. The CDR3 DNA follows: TGTGCCAGCTCCAGCTATAATTCACCCCTCCACTTT.

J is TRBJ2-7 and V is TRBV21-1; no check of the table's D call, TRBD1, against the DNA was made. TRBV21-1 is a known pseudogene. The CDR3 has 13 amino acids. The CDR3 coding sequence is TGTGCCAGCAGCAACCGGACACGGCGTGGGCAGTACGTC. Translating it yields CASSNRTRRGQYV.

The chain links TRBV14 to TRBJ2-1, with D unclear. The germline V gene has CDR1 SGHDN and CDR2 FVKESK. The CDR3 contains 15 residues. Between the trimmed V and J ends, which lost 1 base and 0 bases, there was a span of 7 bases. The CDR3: CASSQASSSYNEQFF. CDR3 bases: TGTGCCAGCAGCCAAGCTAGTAGCTCCTACAATGAGCAGTTCTTC.

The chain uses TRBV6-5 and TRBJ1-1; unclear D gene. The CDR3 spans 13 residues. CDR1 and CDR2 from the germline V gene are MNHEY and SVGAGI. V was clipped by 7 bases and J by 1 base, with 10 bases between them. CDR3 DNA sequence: TGTGCCAGCACCAAGGGAGCGAACACTGAAGCTTTCTTT. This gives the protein CASTKGANTEAFF.

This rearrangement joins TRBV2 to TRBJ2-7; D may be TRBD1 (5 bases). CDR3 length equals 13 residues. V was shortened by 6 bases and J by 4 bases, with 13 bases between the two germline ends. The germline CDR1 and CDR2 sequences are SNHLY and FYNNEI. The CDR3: CASRYRLGYEQYF. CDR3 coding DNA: TGTGCCAGCAGGTACAGGCTTGGGTACGAGCAGTACTTC.

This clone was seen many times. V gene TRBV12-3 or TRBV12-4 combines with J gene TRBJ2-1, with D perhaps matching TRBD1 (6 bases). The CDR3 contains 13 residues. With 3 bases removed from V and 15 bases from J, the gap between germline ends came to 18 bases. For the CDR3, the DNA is TGTGCCAGCAGTTTGTTGACAGGCATATCGCGGTTCTTC. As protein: CASSLLTGISRFF.

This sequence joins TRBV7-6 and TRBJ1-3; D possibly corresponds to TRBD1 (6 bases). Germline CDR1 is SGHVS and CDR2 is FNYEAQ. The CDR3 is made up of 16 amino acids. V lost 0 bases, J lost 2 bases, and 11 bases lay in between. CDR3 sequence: CASSLASTGPGNTIYF. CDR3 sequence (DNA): TGTGCCAGCAGCTTAGCGAGCACAGGGCCTGGAAACACCATATATTTT.

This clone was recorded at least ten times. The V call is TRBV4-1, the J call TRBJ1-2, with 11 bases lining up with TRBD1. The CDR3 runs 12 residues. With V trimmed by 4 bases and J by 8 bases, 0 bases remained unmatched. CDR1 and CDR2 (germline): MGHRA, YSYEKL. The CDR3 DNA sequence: TGCGCCAGCAGCCGGACAGGGGGCGGCTACACCTTC. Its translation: CASSRTGGGYTF.

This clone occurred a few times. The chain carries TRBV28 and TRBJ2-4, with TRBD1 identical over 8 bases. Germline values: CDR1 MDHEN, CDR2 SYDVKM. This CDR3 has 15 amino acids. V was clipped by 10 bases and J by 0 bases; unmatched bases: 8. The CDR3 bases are TGTGCCATCACAGGGGGTGGGTCAGCCAAAAACATTCAGTACTTC. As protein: CAITGGGSAKNIQYF.